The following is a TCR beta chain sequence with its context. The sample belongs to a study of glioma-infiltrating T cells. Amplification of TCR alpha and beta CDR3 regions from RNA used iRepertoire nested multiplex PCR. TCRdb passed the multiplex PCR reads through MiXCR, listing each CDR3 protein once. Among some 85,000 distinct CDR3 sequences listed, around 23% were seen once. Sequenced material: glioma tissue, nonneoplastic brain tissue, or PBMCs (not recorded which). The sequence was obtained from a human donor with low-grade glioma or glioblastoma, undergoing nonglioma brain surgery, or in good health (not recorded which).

CDR3 protein: CSARLNSGNTIYF. The DNA for the CDR3 is TGCAGTGCAAGACTGAACTCTGGAAACACCATATATTTT. The chain carries TRBV20-1 and TRBJ1-3, with unresolved D. The CDR3 contains 13 residues. Germline V gene lookup returns CDR1 DFQATT and CDR2 SNEGSKA (reference sequence). V was pared by 6 bases and J by 0 bases, with 9 bases between.